This TCR beta chain was profiled in a study of T cell responses to AZD1222 COVID-19 vaccine. Study results and limitations: Reportedly, nearly half of unique spike TCRs recognized epitopes outside B.1.351/B.1.1.7 mutations. Regions 160-218 and 743-854 dominated among vaccine-associated CD4 TCRs spanning spike. Samples come after the peak T cell response, not at day 14.

V lost 1 base to trimming and J lost 6 bases; unmatched junction nucleotides: 9. This CDR3 has 17 residues. The germline V gene encodes CDR1 LGHNA and CDR2 YNFKEQ. To note about this clone: Antigen: not known.

Clones were read by immunoSEQ multiplex PCR, and TCRdb kept only the in-frame ones, dropping some. Found here are about 180,000 clones, 88% of them singletons; the top ten hold under 14%. Recipients boosted at about 4 weeks or about 12 weeks are pooled. This rearrangement joins TRBV4-2 to TRBJ2-1, with 10 bases lining up with TRBD2. The sample consisted of peripheral blood, taken 28 days after the second AZD1222 dose. The source of this sequence is an adult who received the AZD1222 COVID-19 vaccine. Here the CDR3 reads CASSQVGGAGGPNEQFF. The CDR3, as DNA: TGTGCCAGCAGCCAAGTGGGAGGAGCGGGGGGGCCCAATGAGCAGTTCTTC.